The clone carrying this T cell receptor (beta chain) was detected ten times or more. The antigen remains unidentified. This record belongs to a study of regulatory T cells in long-lasting Graves disease. Study-wide background: A definition of persistent Graves' disease required over 5 years of antithyroid drugs plus positive TSH receptor antibodies. General study points: Accuracy might have suffered from few samples. The study found TRBV28, TRBJ1-2 and TRBJ2-5 favored in persistent disease.

The V gene's germline CDR1 is MDHEN and CDR2 SYDVKM. The V and J ends lost 6 bases and 1 base respectively, with 12 bases between them. The CDR3 runs 14 residues. iRepertoire HTBI primers and Arm-PCR of CDR3 regions built TCR beta libraries. TCRdb fed the multiplex PCR reads into MiXCR, producing one record per CDR3 protein. The table lists a few hundred thousand distinct CDR3 sequences, approximately 22% of them singletons. Time point defined: persistent/refractory GD, antithyroid drugs over 5 years with positive TRAb. Extracted PBMC RNA gave rise to the TCR library. Xi'an, China, was home to the endocrinology department that provided patients.

This material consisted of peripheral blood mononuclear cells (PBMCs), taken when the disease was refractory, from a patient treated with antithyroid drugs. The rearrangement uses TRBV28 and TRBJ1-1; D might be TRBD1 (5 bases). The sequence came from a female donor with Graves disease. Here the CDR3 reads CASSKPGANTEAFF. CDR3 in DNA: TGTGCCAGCAGCAAACCTGGGGCGAACACTGAAGCTTTCTTT.